A single sample is the source of the 29 T cell receptor beta chains below, sequenced in a study of synovial regulatory T cells in juvenile arthritis. Some clones are missing from TCRdb's copy, which holds only in-frame ones; the method was immunoSEQ multiplex PCR. The repertoire shows roughly 8,000 clones; the top ten hold roughly 1.5%. Sequenced input: Treg cells from blood. Subset defined: remaining (HLA-DR-negative) circulating blood Treg cells. The source is a donor younger than 30 with juvenile idiopathic arthritis.

V and J are TRBV19 and TRBJ2-1; the D call from TCRdb, TRBD2, cannot be confirmed without DNA. Looked up from germline, CDR1 is LNHDA and CDR2 is SQIVND (reference sequence). The CDR3 runs 15 residues. No DNA is given. The CDR3 loop reads CASSIGAGGFREQFF.

This clone is medium-sized by frequency. This chain connects TRBV21-1 to TRBJ1-1; TCRdb designates TRBD1, a call that cannot be tested without DNA. TRBV21-1 is annotated as a pseudogene. The CDR3 sequence is 22 residues long. No DNA was logged. The CDR3 sequence: CASSKALHKAQVLPYMNTEAFF.

Frequency places this clone as medium-sized. The chain combines TRBV7-2 with TRBJ2-7; the D gene TCRdb calls, TRBD2, cannot be checked with no DNA. The CDR3 contains 15 residues. The protein alone is recorded here. CDR1 is SGHTA and CDR2 is FQGNSA in the germline V gene. The CDR3 loop is CASSLVAGGAYEQYF. Using reference TRBV7-2 and TRBJ2-7 for the parts outside the CDR3, the full variable domain is GAGVSQSPSNKVTEKGKDVELRCDPISGHTALYWYRQSLGQGLEFLIYFQGNSAPDKSGLPSDRFSAERTGGSVSTLTIQRTQQEDSAVYLCASSLVAGGAYEQYFGPGTRLTVT.

The chain couples TRBV19 to TRBJ2-6; there is no DNA to check the TCRdb D call of TRBD1. Germline CDR1 is LNHDA and CDR2 is SQIVND (reference sequence). The CDR3 is 16 amino acids. The nucleotide record is missing. CDR3 sequence: CASSKSGVYGANVLTF. Full variable domain (rest looked up from reference TRBV19 and TRBJ2-6): DGGITQSPKYLFRKEGQNVTLSCEQNLNHDAMYWYRQDPGQGLRLIYYSQIVNDFQKGDIAEGYSVSREKKESFPLTVTSAQKNPTAFYLCASSKSGVYGANVLTFGAGSRLTVL.

The V and J genes are TRBV28 and TRBJ1-2; checking the TCRdb D call of TRBD1 is not possible without DNA. From germline, CDR1 is MDHEN and CDR2 SYDVKM. The CDR3 spans 12 residues. No coding sequence is recorded. The CDR3 reads CASSLTDYGYTF.

Considering frequency, this clone is medium-sized. This chain uses TRBV19 with TRBJ1-2; TCRdb names TRBD1, which stays unverified in the absence of DNA. This CDR3 is built from 13 residues. No DNA was logged. Germline CDR1 is LNHDA and CDR2 is SQIVND (reference sequence). CDR3: CASRDRDVFGYTF. Variable domain in full (rest from reference TRBV19 and TRBJ1-2): DGGITQSPKYLFRKEGQNVTLSCEQNLNHDAMYWYRQDPGQGLRLIYYSQIVNDFQKGDIAEGYSVSREKKESFPLTVTSAQKNPTAFYLCASRDRDVFGYTFGSGTRLTVV.

The gene calls are TRBV10-3 and TRBJ2-1; TCRdb selects TRBD2, and the lack of DNA leaves this call unchecked. The germline V gene has CDR1 ENHRY and CDR2 SYGVKD. The CDR3 totals 15 residues. DNA was not recorded. The CDR3: CAIKKVGDSYNEQFF.

The chain has TRBV28 and TRBJ2-6. CDR1 MDHEN and CDR2 SYDVKM come from the germline V gene. This CDR3 is 16 amino acids long. This entry has no DNA. CDR3 protein: CASSFGEVSGANVLTF.

The chain employs TRBV4-3 and TRBJ1-3; TCRdb indicates TRBD1, and absent DNA this call remains unverified. Per the germline V gene, CDR1 is LGHNA and CDR2 is YSLEER. The CDR3 totals 17 residues. DNA is not recorded here. The CDR3: CASSQDVSDRAGNTIYF.

The gene calls are TRBV6-6 and TRBJ2-7; TCRdb names TRBD2, which stays unverified in the absence of DNA. Germline loops: CDR1 MNHNY, CDR2 SVGAGI (reference sequence). This CDR3 spans 13 amino acids. The nucleotide record is missing. CDR3 region: CASSYQSGYPQYF.

This sequence joins TRBV5-4 and TRBJ1-1. Germline loops: CDR1 SGHNT, CDR2 YYREEE (reference sequence). This CDR3 spans 14 amino acids. DNA is not recorded here. CDR3 region: CASTVDGGGTEAFF. Looking up the rest from reference TRBV5-4 and TRBJ1-1 gives the full variable domain: ETGVTQSPTHLIKTRGQQVTLRCSSQSGHNTVSWYQQALGQGPQFIFQYYREEENGRGNFPPRFSGLQFPNYSSELNVNALELDDSALYLCASTVDGGGTEAFFGQGTRLTVV.

The rearrangement uses TRBV28 and TRBJ1-4. Germline CDR1 MDHEN, CDR2 SYDVKM. There are 14 residues in the CDR3. No DNA was logged. CDR3 sequence reads: CASSLGGRDEKLFF.

V is TRBV28 and J is TRBJ1-1; TCRdb's D gene call, TRBD1, goes unchecked for lack of DNA. Germline loops: CDR1 MDHEN, CDR2 SYDVKM. There are 15 residues in the CDR3. Only the protein is available. CDR3 sequence: CASSLPTGVGTEAFF.

V usage is TRBV29-1 and J usage is TRBJ2-5; TCRdb's assignment of TRBD2 cannot be checked, as there is no DNA. This CDR3 has 14 residues. Only the protein is on record. Germline loops: CDR1 SQVTM, CDR2 ANQGSEA. The CDR3: CSVVDGGNRETQYF.

The rearrangement joins TRBV7-8 to TRBJ2-4; no DNA is available, so the TRBD2 call from TCRdb remains unchecked. Germline-derived CDR1 and CDR2 are SGHVS and FQNEAQ. The CDR3 runs to 14 residues. The coding DNA is unavailable. CDR3 region: CASSWGLAKNIQYF.

V and J are TRBV11-2 and TRBJ2-2; as DNA is missing, the TRBD2 call by TCRdb cannot be tested. The length of the CDR3 is 16 residues. The entry carries no DNA sequence. The germline gives CDR1 SGHAT, CDR2 FQNNGV. CDR3 in amino acids: CASSLGLAGWIGELFF. Based on the CDR3 plus reference TRBV11-2 and TRBJ2-2, the full variable domain is EAGVAQSPRYKIIEKRQSVAFWCNPISGHATLYWYQQILGQGPKLLIQFQNNGVVDDSQLPKDRFSAERLKGVDSTLKIQPAKLEDSAVYLCASSLGLAGWIGELFFGEGSRLTVL.

J is TRBJ1-5 and V is TRBV6-5; TCRdb's D call of TRBD1 is untestable without DNA. The CDR3 covers 15 residues. No DNA was logged. Germline CDR1 and CDR2: MNHEY and SVGAGI. The CDR3 protein is CASSLDRGHNQPQHF.

The chain links TRBV18 to TRBJ2-7; no DNA is available, so the TRBD2 call from TCRdb remains unchecked. The CDR3 runs 14 residues. Nucleotide data are not available. CDR1 is KGHSH and CDR2 is LQKENI in the germline V gene. CDR3 region: CASSPTRPTYEQYF.

J is TRBJ2-1 and V is TRBV9; TCRdb names TRBD2, which stays unverified in the absence of DNA. This CDR3 contains 19 residues. The entry carries no DNA sequence. Germline V lookup: CDR1 SGDLS, CDR2 YYNGEE. CDR3 sequence: CASSPQGLAGGSSYNEQFF.

The rearrangement uses TRBV10-3 and TRBJ2-3; TCRdb's D gene call, TRBD1, goes unchecked for lack of DNA. This CDR3 spans 16 amino acids. DNA is not recorded here. The germline V gene has CDR1 ENHRY and CDR2 SYGVKD. CDR3 in amino acids: CAISESGAGLRDTQYF.

The V call is TRBV7-2, the J call TRBJ1-1. The CDR3 has 14 amino acids. The DNA sequence is not available. Germline values: CDR1 SGHTA, CDR2 FQGNSA. CDR3 residues: CASSARGGETEAFF.

This chain connects TRBV11-2 to TRBJ2-5; the TCRdb call, TRBD2, lacks DNA for checking. The CDR3 contains 13 residues. No DNA is given. Germline V lookup: CDR1 SGHAT, CDR2 FQNNGV. The CDR3 protein is CASRRAGGETQYF.

V and J are TRBV7-9 and TRBJ1-1; TCRdb's D call, TRBD1, is unchecked because there is no DNA. This CDR3 has 17 amino acids. The protein alone is recorded here. Germline assignment: CDR1 SEHNR and CDR2 FQNEAQ (reference sequence). The CDR3 sequence is CASSLGYVRGRRTEAFF.

This chain links TRBV5-5 with TRBJ2-3. The CDR3 length is 14 residues. There is no recorded DNA. Germline V lookup: CDR1 SGHKS, CDR2 YYEKEE (reference sequence). This chain's CDR3 is CASSDERWGDTQYF.

The CDR3 protein is CAWSKYTRTLSYEQYF. The rearrangement uses TRBV30 and TRBJ2-7. Germline CDR1 GTSNPN, CDR2 SVGIG (reference sequence). The CDR3 is 16 amino acids. The nucleotide record is missing. Using reference TRBV30 and TRBJ2-7 for the parts outside the CDR3, the full variable domain is SQTIHQWPATLVQPVGSPLSLECTVEGTSNPNLYWYRQAAGRGLQLLFYSVGIGQISSEVPQNLSASRPQDRQFILSSKKLLLSDSGFYLCAWSKYTRTLSYEQYFGPGTRLTVT.

This chain connects TRBV27 to TRBJ2-1; TCRdb indicates TRBD2, and absent DNA this call remains unverified. The germline gives CDR1 MNHEY, CDR2 SMNVEV (reference sequence). This CDR3 spans 16 amino acids. No coding sequence is recorded. The CDR3 protein is CASSFWTSGAYNEQFF.

V gene TRBV6-6 combines with J gene TRBJ2-7; TCRdb's D call, TRBD1, is unchecked because there is no DNA. CDR1 and CDR2 (germline): MNHNY, SVGAGI (reference sequence). The CDR3 length is 13 residues. The DNA is unrecorded. CDR3 loop: CASTRQDPYEQYF.

This chain links TRBV5-4 with TRBJ2-2; TCRdb picks TRBD1, but there is no DNA to check that call. Germline V CDR1 and CDR2: SGHNT, YYREEE (reference sequence). There are 14 residues in the CDR3. No DNA appears here. The CDR3 sequence: CASRGATNTGELFF.

V and J are TRBV6-5 and TRBJ1-3. Germline loops: CDR1 MNHEY, CDR2 SVGAGI. This CDR3 comprises 15 residues. Only the protein sequence is given. The CDR3 protein is CASSAIRGSGNTIYF.